Below, one T cell receptor (beta chain) is given with its context. These data originate in a study of blood T cell repertoires in COVID-19. Study details: COVID-19 samples, acute and convalescent, were from the United States, Italy and Spain. The analysed material was cDNA or gDNA that came from T cells, B-cell-depleted T cells, or PBMCs.

Original data processing: Estimates of nucleated cell counts were drawn from the amplification of reference gene primers. Generated by immunoSEQ multiplex PCR, the TCRdb table keeps only in-frame clones and is missing some. Clone size and the V and J calls come from that table; the DNA yielded D and trimming. Counted here are some 150,000 clones, roughly 84% occurring once; the ten biggest clones make up 8.2%. V dropped 3 bases and J dropped 1; count of bases not matched to a gene: 8. Germline CDR1 reads SQVTM; CDR2 reads ANQGSEA. The CDR3 is 15 amino acids. This TCR was sampled from a woman aged 55-75 years with acute or convalescent COVID-19. Sequences were obtained from peripheral blood. The chain employs TRBV29-1 and TRBJ2-7; 8 bases fit TRBD2. The CDR3 sequence is CSVEDGGAESYEQYF. CDR3 DNA sequence: TGCAGCGTTGAGGACGGGGGGGCCGAATCCTACGAGCAGTACTTC.